This TCR beta chain was identified in a study of T cell changes during pregnancy in multiple sclerosis. Trimming took 0 bases from V and 3 from J; bases not matched to a gene: 5. Per germline, CDR1 SGHRS and CDR2 YFSETQ. This CDR3 spans 16 amino acids. Sequencing was performed with immunoSEQ multiplex PCR; in TCRdb, only in-frame clones are kept and a portion is missing. This table has around 40,000 clones, around 90% appearing once. The sequencing here drew on CD4+ T cells from peripheral blood mononuclear cells, taken before pregnancy. The chain carries TRBV5-1 and TRBJ2-7, with 11 positions matching TRBD2. This TCR was recovered from a female donor with multiple sclerosis, enrolled in a pregnancy study. CDR3 residues: CASSLGTSGQGYEQYF. CDR3 DNA sequence: TGCGCCAGCAGCTTGGGGACTAGCGGGCAAGGCTACGAGCAGTACTTC.